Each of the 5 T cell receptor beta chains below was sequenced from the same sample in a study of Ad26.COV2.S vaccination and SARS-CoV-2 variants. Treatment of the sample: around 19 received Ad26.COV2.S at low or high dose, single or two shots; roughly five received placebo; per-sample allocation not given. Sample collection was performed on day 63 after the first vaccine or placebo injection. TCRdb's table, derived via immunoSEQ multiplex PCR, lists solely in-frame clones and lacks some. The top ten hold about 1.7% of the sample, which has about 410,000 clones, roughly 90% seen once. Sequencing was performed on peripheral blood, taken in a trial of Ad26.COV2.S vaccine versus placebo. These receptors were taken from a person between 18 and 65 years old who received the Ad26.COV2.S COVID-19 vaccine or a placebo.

The DNA of the CDR3 is TGTGCCAGCAGTGACAGACTAGGGAACACTGAAGCTTTCTTT. Encoded protein: CASSDRLGNTEAFF. The rearrangement joins TRBV6-1 to TRBJ1-1, with D uncertain. The germline V and J ends were trimmed by 3 bases and 1 base, with 9 bases remaining between them. This CDR3 has 14 residues. Germline values: CDR1 MNHNS, CDR2 SASEGT.

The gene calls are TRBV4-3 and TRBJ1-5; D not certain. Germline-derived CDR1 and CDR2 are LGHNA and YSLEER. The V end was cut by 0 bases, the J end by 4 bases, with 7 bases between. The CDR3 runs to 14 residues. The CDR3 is CASSQEVGNQPQHF. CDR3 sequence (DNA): TGCGCCAGCAGCCAAGAAGTCGGGAATCAGCCCCAGCATTTT.

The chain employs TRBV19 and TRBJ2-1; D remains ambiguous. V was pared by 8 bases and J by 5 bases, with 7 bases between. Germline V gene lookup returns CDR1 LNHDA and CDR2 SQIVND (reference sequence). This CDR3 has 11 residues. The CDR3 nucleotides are TGTGCCAGTGCTGGGGACAATGAGCAGTTCTTC. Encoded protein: CASAGDNEQFF. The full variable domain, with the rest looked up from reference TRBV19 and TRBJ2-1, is DGGITQSPKYLFRKEGQNVTLSCEQNLNHDAMYWYRQDPGQGLRLIYYSQIVNDFQKGDIAEGYSVSREKKESFPLTVTSAQKNPTAFYLCASAGDNEQFFGPGTRLTVL.

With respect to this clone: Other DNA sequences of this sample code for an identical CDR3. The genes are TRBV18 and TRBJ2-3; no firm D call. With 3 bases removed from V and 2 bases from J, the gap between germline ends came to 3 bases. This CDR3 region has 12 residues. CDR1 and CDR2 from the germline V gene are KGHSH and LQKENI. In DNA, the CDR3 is TGTGCCAGCTCACCCGTCACAGATACGCAGTATTTT. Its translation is CASSPVTDTQYF.

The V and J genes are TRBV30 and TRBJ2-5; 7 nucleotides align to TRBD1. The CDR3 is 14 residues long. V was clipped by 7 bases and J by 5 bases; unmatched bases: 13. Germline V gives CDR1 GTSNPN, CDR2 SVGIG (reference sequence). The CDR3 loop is CALQEDRVGETQYF. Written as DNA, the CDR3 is TGTGCCTTACAAGAAGACAGGGTCGGGGAGACCCAGTACTTC.